The 8 T cell receptor beta chains below all came from one sample that was sequenced in a study of blood T cell repertoires in COVID-19. The method was immunoSEQ multiplex PCR; TCRdb's version includes in-frame clones alone and lacks a portion of them. This sample has some 150,000 clones, with about 88% found just once. The sequenced sample consisted of peripheral blood. Every receptor here comes from a human donor with acute or convalescent COVID-19. The donor label of this sample is uncertain.

The chain carries TRBV6-5 and TRBJ1-1, with a tentative D call TRBD1 (5 bases). Deletions cut 5 bases from V and 7 bases from J, with 14 bases between. Germline values: CDR1 MNHEY, CDR2 SVGAGI. This CDR3 comprises 13 residues. Here the CDR3 DNA reads TGTGCCAGCAGTCAGGGTTACGGGGGTGAAGCTTTCTTT. Translating gives CASSQGYGGEAFF.

The chain has TRBV7-2 and TRBJ1-2, with D tentatively TRBD1 (5 bases). CDR3 length: 14 residues. Germline CDR1 is SGHTA and CDR2 is FQGNSA. Trimming stripped 1 base from V and 2 bases from J, with 8 bases between. The CDR3 sequence is CASSLEPGNYGYTF. In nucleotides, the CDR3 is TGTGCCAGCAGCTTAGAACCAGGGAACTATGGCTACACCTTC.

This rearrangement joins TRBV19 to TRBJ2-5; 9 positions agree with TRBD1. Germline CDR1 and CDR2: LNHDA and SQIVND (reference sequence). V trimming: 6 bases; J trimming: 4 bases; junction bases outside the gene matches: 9. The CDR3 is 15 amino acids. Written as DNA, the CDR3 is TGTGCCAGTAGCACCATATCGACAGGGGGAGAGACCCAGTACTTC. Its translation: CASSTISTGGETQYF.

The V and J genes are TRBV7-8 and TRBJ2-3, with D possibly matching TRBD1 (6 bases). The length of the CDR3 is 12 residues. CDR1 is SGHVS, CDR2 FQNEAQ, per germline. The V end lost 1 base, the J end lost 10 bases, and 9 bases lay between the germline ends. CDR3 amino acids: CASSLEQGAQYF. The DNA for the CDR3 is TGTGCCAGCAGCTTAGAACAGGGTGCGCAGTATTTT.

This clone showed up just a few times. The J gene is TRBJ1-6, the V gene TRBV28; TRBD1 matches at 7 bases. V was clipped by 11 bases and J by 0 bases; unmatched bases: 7. The CDR3 runs 15 residues. Germline CDR1 reads MDHEN; CDR2 reads SYDVKM. The CDR3 sequence: CAHRGLGSYNSPLHF. CDR3 DNA sequence: TGTGCCCACAGGGGTTTGGGCTCCTATAATTCACCCCTCCACTTT.

This sequence joins TRBV5-1 and TRBJ2-5, with 11 bases that match TRBD2. Trimming at V came to 0 bases and at J to 5 bases, leaving 3 bases not matched to a gene. The CDR3 has 15 amino acids. The germline CDR1 and CDR2 sequences are SGHRS and YFSETQ. CDR3 nucleotides: TGCGCCAGCAGCTTGGAACTAGCGGGGGACGAGACCCAGTACTTC. It is translated as CASSLELAGDETQYF. Filled out from reference TRBV5-1 and TRBJ2-5, the complete variable domain reads KAGVTQTPRYLIKTRGQQVTLSCSPISGHRSVSWYQQTPGQGLQFLFEYFSETQRNKGNFPGRFSGRQFSNSRSEMNVSTLELGDSALYLCASSLELAGDETQYFGPGTRLLVL.

J is TRBJ2-7 and V is TRBV29-1, with 10 bases aligning to TRBD2. This CDR3 region has 17 residues. The junction had 13 bases not matched to a gene; V was cut back by 4 bases and J by 1 base. The germline V gene encodes CDR1 SQVTM and CDR2 ANQGSEA. CDR3 bases: TGCAGCGTTGGGGCTAGCGGGGGCCGCACCCGTTCCTACGAGCAGTACTTC. It translates to CSVGASGGRTRSYEQYF.

The genes are TRBV11-2 and TRBJ2-7, with TRBD2 matching over 8 bases. Germline CDR1 SGHAT, CDR2 FQNNGV. CDR3 size: 15 residues. V was pared by 4 bases and J by 3 bases, with 8 bases of the junction left unmatched. CDR3 nucleotides: TGTGCCAGCAGCTATACTAGCGGAGGGGACTACGAGCAGTACGTC. It yields the protein CASSYTSGGDYEQYV.